This T cell receptor beta chain was sequenced during a study of identical twins. Whole-study results and caveats: Compared with unrelated sharing, twin-shared out-of-frame alpha sequences had more low-probability sequences.

As for this clonotype: What it binds is not known.

TCRdb fed the 5' RACE reads into MiXCR, producing one record per CDR3 protein. The sample contains about 720,000 distinct CDR3 sequences, roughly 18% of which appear only once. These data also featured in a second study, about T cells expressing NK-cell markers. That study adds: Top CD8+ clonotypes included the dominant CD3+CD56+NKG2C+ clonotypes in roughly 6 donors.

Specimen: PBMCs. The clonotype was recovered from a woman younger than 30 in good health.

The DNA of the CDR3 is TGTGCCAGCAGCTTACATGGGGGGAATGAAGCTTTCTTT. Residues: CASSLHGGNEAFF. The rearrangement uses TRBV7-9 and TRBJ1-1, with TRBD1 as a possible D gene (5 bases). The germline V gene encodes CDR1 SEHNR and CDR2 FQNEAQ (reference sequence). The V gene lost 2 bases and the J gene lost 7 bases, with 11 bases spanning the gap. The length of the CDR3 is 13 residues.